The 4 T cell receptor beta chains given below trace back to one sample, sequenced in a study of tumor-infiltrating lymphocytes in localized non-small cell lung cancer (dated by TCRdb to about 2021). The library was built by means of the immunoSEQ multiplex PCR assay. TCRdb obtained this table from immuneACCESS and retained in-frame rearrangements with V and J assigned. These tables miss some clones; where compared with another copy, unresolved V genes account for less than half of the shortfall, and the remainder is unexplained. The sample table holds around 7,000 clones, of which around 64% were seen once. About an eighth of the sample belongs to the ten largest clones. What was sequenced was uninvolved lung tissue not adjacent to the tumor. The receptors were gathered from a human donor with non-small cell lung cancer.

This clone was observed a few times. The chain has TRBV6-4 and TRBJ1-6; D is unclear. This CDR3 region has 14 residues. The V end was cut by 4 bases, the J end by 7 bases, with 11 bases between. Germline V gene lookup returns CDR1 MRHNA and CDR2 SNTAGT. The CDR3 reads CASSVSPGNSPLHF. The DNA for the CDR3 is TGTGCCAGCAGTGTTTCCCCCGGCAATTCACCCCTCCACTTT.

The chain couples TRBV4-2 to TRBJ1-6; TRBD1 matches 7 bases. This CDR3 spans 15 amino acids. Germline V gene data show CDR1 as LGHNA and CDR2 as YNFKEQ. V gave up 4 bases and J gave up 6 bases; unmatched junction bases: 6. The CDR3 region is CASSLTGQSNSPLHF. As DNA, the CDR3 is TGTGCCAGCAGCCTCACGGGACAGTCTAATTCACCCCTCCACTTT.

The chain carries TRBV30 and TRBJ2-1; 7 nucleotides match TRBD1. The CDR3 has 13 amino acids. The germline gives CDR1 GTSNPN, CDR2 SVGIG (reference sequence). V shed 4 bases, J shed 8 bases, and the junction held 8 bases outside the gene matches. The CDR3 region has the DNA TGTGCCTGGACCGCACGACAGGGTGATGAGCAGTTCTTC. It encodes CAWTARQGDEQFF.

The chain combines TRBV6-4 with TRBJ2-3; D may be TRBD2 (5 bases). Germline V lookup: CDR1 MRHNA, CDR2 SNTAGT. Trimming took 4 bases from V and 3 from J, leaving 14 bases between them. This CDR3 region has 15 residues. The CDR3 bases are TGTGCCAGCAGTGTGGGAGCGGACCCTACAGATACGCAGTATTTT. This codes for CASSVGADPTDTQYF.